This TCR beta chain comes out of a study of shared clonotypes between healthy human individuals. At the level of the study: Three plates each covered CD4 naive and memory; CD8 naive two, CD8 memory one.

Trimming took 4 bases from V and 2 from J; bases not matched to a gene: 6. Looked up from germline, CDR1 is ENHRY and CDR2 is SYGVKD. There are 16 residues in the CDR3. Genomic DNA (from each subset) was split evenly across several immunoSEQ plates. Method: immunoSEQ multiplex PCR; TCRdb's copy keeps in-frame clones and lacks some. The repertoire holds roughly 1,500,000 clones, with nearly 99% as singletons. Sequenced: naive CD4+ T cells sorted from blood. Specified subset: CD45RA+ positively selected. The TCR comes from a young man in good health. The chain employs TRBV10-3 and TRBJ2-1, with 9 nucleotides matching TRBD2. The CDR3 loop is CAISAGLAGPYNEQFF. CDR3 coding DNA: TGTGCCATCAGTGCAGGGCTAGCGGGACCCTACAATGAGCAGTTCTTC.